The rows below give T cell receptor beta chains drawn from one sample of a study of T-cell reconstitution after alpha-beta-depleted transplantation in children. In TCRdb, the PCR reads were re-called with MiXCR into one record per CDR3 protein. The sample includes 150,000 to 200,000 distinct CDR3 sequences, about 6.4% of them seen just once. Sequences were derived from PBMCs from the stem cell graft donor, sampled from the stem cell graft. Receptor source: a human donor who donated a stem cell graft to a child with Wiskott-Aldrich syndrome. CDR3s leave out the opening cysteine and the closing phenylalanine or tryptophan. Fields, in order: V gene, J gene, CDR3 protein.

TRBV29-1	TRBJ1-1	SGHRQGWAF
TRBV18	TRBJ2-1	ASSPRVPVDNEQF
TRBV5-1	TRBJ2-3	ASSLEDRGTDTQY
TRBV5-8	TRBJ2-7	ASSLSGRHSYEQY
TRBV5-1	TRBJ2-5	ASSVLAGGTQETQY
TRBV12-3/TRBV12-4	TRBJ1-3	ASSFPPTGPGNTIY
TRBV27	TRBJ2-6	ASSSQPPGTGGYSGANVLT
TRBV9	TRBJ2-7	ASSDGREGLPYEQY
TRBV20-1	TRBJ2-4	SGSSGGFKNIQY
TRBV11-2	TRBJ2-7	ASTERVSTGGLYEQY
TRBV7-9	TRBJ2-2	ASSMGQTNTGELF
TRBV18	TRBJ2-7	ASSPGTTVSYEQY
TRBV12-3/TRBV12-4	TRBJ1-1	ASSFRGRTLNTEAF
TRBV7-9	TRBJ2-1	ASSQRLAGGDEQF